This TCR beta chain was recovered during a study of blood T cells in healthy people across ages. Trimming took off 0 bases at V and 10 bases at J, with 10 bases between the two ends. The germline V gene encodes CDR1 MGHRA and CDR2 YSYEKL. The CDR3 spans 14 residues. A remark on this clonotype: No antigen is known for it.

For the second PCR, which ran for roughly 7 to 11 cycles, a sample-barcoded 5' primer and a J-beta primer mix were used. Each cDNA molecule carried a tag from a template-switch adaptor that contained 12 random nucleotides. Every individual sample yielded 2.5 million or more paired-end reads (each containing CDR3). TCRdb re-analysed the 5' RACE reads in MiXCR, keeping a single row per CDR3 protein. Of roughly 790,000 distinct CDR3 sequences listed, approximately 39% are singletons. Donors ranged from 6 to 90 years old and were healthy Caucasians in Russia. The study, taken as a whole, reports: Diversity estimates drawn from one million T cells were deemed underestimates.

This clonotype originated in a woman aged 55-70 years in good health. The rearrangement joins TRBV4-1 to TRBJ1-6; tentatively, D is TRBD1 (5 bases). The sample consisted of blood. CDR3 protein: CASSQEGRGSPLHF. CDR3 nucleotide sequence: TGCGCCAGCAGCCAAGAGGGGCGGGGGTCACCCCTCCACTTT.